This T cell receptor (beta chain) derives from a study of T cell responses to AZD1222 COVID-19 vaccine. Study-level results: Only six or seven AZD1222 recipients were seropositive at baseline.

Assay used: immunoSEQ multiplex PCR; TCRdb lists only in-frame clones, some missing. The top ten hold roughly 4.3% of the sample, which has 75,000 to 90,000 clones, more than 85% seen once. About this clone: Its antigen remains unidentified.

The sample was peripheral blood, taken 28 days after the second AZD1222 dose. This TCR derives from an adult who received the AZD1222 COVID-19 vaccine.

The CDR3 reads CAWGFSGNTIYF. Written as DNA, the CDR3 is TGTGCCTGGGGTTTCTCTGGAAACACCATATATTTT. This sequence joins TRBV30 and TRBJ1-3; the D is unclear. The germline V gene has CDR1 GTSNPN and CDR2 SVGIG (reference sequence). This CDR3 has 12 amino acids. Trimming cost V 5 bases and J 0 bases, with 5 bases left between them.